This TCR beta chain was sequenced during a study of shared clonotypes between healthy human individuals. Remarks on this clone: The antigen remains unidentified.

The genomic DNA of each subset was split evenly across several immunoSEQ plates. Assay: immunoSEQ multiplex PCR; the TCRdb copy retains only in-frame clones and omits some. The data contain about 1.1 million clones, approximately 75% of them singletons. The CD4+ fraction was divided into a CD45RA+ naive subset and a CD45RA-negative memory subset. Germline assignment: CDR1 SGHVS and CDR2 FNYEAQ. V dropped 1 base and J dropped 6 bases, with 13 bases sitting between them. CDR3 length: 15 residues. Study-wide points: It was expected that sequencing depth would affect clonotype sharing among donors.

The chain links TRBV7-6 to TRBJ2-1, with D unclear. The TCR was taken from a man aged 18 to 30 in good health. Some clones in this sample may be carry-over from other donors' samples. Specimen: memory CD4+ T cells from PBMCs. As for subset: CD45RA-negative fraction. The CDR3 loop is CASSLDSGTLNEQFF. Written as DNA, the CDR3 is TGTGCCAGCAGCTTAGACAGTGGAACTCTCAATGAGCAGTTCTTC.